What follows is one T cell receptor (beta chain) and its context. As yet, its antigen is unknown. The source of the sample is a study of blood T cells in healthy people across ages. Study-wide findings and caveats: Researchers said unsorted PBMCs prevented a conclusive naive versus antigen-experienced comparison. Both naive CD4+ cell counts and diversity were greater in long-lived donors than in aged donors.

A second PCR, run for about 7 to 12 cycles, used a sample-barcoded 5' primer plus a J-beta primer mix. Each cDNA molecule was tagged by a template-switch adaptor with 12 random nucleotides. MiXCR, applied by TCRdb to the 5' RACE reads, yields one record per CDR3 protein. The sample records roughly 1.6 million distinct CDR3 sequences, around 35% being singletons. The V gene end was trimmed by 10 bases and the J gene end by 1 base; junction bases not matched to a gene: 7. This CDR3 has 14 amino acids. CDR1 and CDR2 from the germline V gene are SNHLY and FYNNEI. Extraction yielded at least 6 micrograms of total RNA per sample.

This sequence joins TRBV2 and TRBJ2-1; 7 nucleotides agree with TRBD2. The TCR was taken from a woman between 25 and 40 years old in good health. Specimen: blood. CDR3 coding DNA: TGTGCCACCAACCTAGCGGCGTCCTACAATGAGCAGTTCTTC. Residues: CATNLAASYNEQFF.